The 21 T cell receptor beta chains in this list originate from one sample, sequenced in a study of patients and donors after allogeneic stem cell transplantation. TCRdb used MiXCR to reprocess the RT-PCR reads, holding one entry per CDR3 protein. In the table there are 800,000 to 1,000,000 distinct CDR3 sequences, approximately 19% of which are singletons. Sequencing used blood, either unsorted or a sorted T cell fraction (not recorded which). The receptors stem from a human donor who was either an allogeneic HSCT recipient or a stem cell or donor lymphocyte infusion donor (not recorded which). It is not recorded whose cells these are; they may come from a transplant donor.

The CDR3 here is CASGGEGDYNSPLHF. In nucleotides, the CDR3 is TGTGCTAGTGGGGGGGAAGGGGACTACAATTCACCCCTCCACTTT. The chain has TRBV12-5 and TRBJ1-6; a possible D gene is TRBD1 (5 bases). The CDR3 has 15 residues. CDR1 is LGHNT, CDR2 FRNRAP, per germline. Trimming left V 6 bases short and J 7 bases short, with 16 bases between.

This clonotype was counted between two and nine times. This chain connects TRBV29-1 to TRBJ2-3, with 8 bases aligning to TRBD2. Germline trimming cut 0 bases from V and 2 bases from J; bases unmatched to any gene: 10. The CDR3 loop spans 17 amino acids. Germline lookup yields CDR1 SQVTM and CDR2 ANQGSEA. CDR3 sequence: CSVEEAKRGPFTDTQYF. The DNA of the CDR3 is TGCAGCGTTGAAGAGGCGAAGCGGGGGCCCTTCACAGATACGCAGTATTTT.

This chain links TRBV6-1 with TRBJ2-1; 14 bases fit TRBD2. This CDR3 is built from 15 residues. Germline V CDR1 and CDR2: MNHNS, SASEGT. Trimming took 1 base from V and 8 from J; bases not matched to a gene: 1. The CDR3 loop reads CASSEGLAGGDEQFF. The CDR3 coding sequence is TGTGCCAGCAGTGAAGGACTAGCGGGGGGGGATGAGCAGTTCTTC.

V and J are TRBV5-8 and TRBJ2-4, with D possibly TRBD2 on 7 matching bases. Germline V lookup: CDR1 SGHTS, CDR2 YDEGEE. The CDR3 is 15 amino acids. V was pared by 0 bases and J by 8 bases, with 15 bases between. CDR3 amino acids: CASSLESGGGDIQYF. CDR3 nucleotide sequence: TGTGCCAGCAGCTTGGAATCGGGGGGCGGTGACATTCAGTACTTC.

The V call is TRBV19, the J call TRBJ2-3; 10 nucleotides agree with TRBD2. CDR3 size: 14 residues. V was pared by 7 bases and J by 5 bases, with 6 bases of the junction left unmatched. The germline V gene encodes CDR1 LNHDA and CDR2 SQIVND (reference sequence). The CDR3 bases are TGTGCCAGTAAAAGGGAGCGGGAGGGAGATACGCAGTATTTT. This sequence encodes CASKREREGDTQYF.

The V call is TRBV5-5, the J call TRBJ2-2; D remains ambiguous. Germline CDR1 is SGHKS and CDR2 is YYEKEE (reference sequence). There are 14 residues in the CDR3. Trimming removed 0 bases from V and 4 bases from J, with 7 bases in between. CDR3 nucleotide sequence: TGTGCCAGCAGCTTGGCCATGGGCACCGGGGAGCTGTTTTTT. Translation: CASSLAMGTGELFF.

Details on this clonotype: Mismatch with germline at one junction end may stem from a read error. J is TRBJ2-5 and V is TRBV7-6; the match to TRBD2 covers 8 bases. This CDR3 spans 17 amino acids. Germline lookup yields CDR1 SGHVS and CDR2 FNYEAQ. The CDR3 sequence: CASSPDLGRGAQETQYF. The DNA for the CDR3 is TGTGCTAGCAGCCCAGACTTGGGGCGGGGGGCCCAAGAGACCCAGTACTTC.

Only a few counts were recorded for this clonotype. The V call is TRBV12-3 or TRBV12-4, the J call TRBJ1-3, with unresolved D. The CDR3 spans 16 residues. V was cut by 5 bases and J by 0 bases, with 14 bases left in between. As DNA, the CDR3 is TGTGCCAGCAGTCTACCCCCTAGGCCCTCTGGAAACACCATATATTTT. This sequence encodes CASSLPPRPSGNTIYF.

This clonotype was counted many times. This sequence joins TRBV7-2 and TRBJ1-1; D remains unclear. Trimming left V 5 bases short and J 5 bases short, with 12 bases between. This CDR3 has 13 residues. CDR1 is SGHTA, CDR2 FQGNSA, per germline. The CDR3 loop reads CASSPTVSTEAFF. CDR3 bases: TGTGCCAGCAGCCCAACAGTGTCTACTGAAGCTTTCTTT.

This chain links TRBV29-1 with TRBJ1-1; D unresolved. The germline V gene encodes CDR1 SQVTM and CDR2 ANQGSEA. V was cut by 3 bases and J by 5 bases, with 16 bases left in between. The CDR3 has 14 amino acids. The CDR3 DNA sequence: TGCAGCGTTGACGGATCAACCACGACTACTGAAGCTTTCTTT. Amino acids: CSVDGSTTTTEAFF.

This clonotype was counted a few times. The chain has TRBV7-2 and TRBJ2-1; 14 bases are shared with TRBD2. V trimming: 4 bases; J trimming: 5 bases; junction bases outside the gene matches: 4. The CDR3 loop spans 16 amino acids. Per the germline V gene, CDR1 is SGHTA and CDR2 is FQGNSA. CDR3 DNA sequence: TGTGCCAGCAGCTCAATGGGACTAGCGGGGGACAATGAGCAGTTCTTC. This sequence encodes CASSSMGLAGDNEQFF.

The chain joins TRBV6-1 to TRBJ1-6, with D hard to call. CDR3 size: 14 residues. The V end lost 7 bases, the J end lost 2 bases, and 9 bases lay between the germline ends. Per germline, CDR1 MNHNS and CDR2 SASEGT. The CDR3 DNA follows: TGTGCCAGCACTCCCGGGGCCTATAATTCACCCCTCCACTTT. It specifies CASTPGAYNSPLHF.

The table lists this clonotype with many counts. In DNA, the CDR3 is TGTGCCAGCAGTTTCGGCCAGATGAAATACGAGCAGTACTTC. Its protein is CASSFGQMKYEQYF. The chain has TRBV12-3 or TRBV12-4 and TRBJ2-7; D is ambiguous. Trimming took 3 bases from V and 4 from J, leaving 13 bases between them. The CDR3 consists of 14 residues.

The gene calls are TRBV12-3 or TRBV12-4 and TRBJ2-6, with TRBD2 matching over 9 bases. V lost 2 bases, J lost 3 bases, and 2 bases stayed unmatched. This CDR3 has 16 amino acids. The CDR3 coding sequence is TGTGCCAGCAGTTTACTAGCGGGGTTTGGGGCCAACGTCCTGACTTTC. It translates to CASSLLAGFGANVLTF.

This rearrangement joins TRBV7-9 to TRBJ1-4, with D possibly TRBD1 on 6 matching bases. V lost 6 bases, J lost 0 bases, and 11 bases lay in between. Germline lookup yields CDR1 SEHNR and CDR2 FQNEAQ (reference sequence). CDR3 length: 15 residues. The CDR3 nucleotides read TGTGCCAGCAGATTTGGGGGCACAACTAATGAAAAACTGTTTTTT. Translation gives CASRFGGTTNEKLFF.

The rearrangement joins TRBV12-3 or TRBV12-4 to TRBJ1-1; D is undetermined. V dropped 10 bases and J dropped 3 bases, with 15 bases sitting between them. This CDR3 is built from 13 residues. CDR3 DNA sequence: TGTGCCACAATATCAGAGGGATACACTGAAGCTTTCTTT. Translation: CATISEGYTEAFF.

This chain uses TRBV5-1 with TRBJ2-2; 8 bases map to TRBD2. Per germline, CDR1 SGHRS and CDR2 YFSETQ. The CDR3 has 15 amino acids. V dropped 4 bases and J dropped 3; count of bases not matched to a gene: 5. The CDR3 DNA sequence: TGCGCCAGCAGCACCGGGACTAGGGACACCGGGGAGCTGTTTTTT. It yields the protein CASSTGTRDTGELFF.

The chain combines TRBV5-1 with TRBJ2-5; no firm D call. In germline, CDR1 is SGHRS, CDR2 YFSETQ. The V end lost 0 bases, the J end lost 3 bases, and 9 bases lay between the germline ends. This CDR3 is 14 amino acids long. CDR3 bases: TGCGCCAGCAGCTTGGGCAGCCAGAAAGAGACCCAGTACTTC. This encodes CASSLGSQKETQYF.

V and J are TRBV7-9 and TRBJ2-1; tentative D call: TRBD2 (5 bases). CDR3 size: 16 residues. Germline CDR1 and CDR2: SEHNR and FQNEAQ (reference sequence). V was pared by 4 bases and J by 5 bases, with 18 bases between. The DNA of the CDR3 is TGTGCCAGCAGCTCCCATAGAGTAGCGAACCACAATGAGCAGTTCTTC. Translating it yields CASSSHRVANHNEQFF. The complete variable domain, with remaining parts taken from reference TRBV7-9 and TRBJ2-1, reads DTGVSQNPRHKITKRGQNVTFRCDPISEHNRLYWYRQTLGQGPEFLTYFQNEAQLEKSRLLSDRFSAERPKGSFSTLEIQRTEQGDSAMYLCASSSHRVANHNEQFFGPGTRLTVL.

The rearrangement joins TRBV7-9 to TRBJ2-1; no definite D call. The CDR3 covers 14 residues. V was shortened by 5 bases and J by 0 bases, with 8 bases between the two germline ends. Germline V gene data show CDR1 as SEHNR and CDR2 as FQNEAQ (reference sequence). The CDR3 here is CASSPKRSYNEQFF. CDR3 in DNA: TGTGCCAGCAGCCCCAAACGCTCCTACAATGAGCAGTTCTTC. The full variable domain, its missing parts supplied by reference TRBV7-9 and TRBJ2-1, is DTGVSQNPRHKITKRGQNVTFRCDPISEHNRLYWYRQTLGQGPEFLTYFQNEAQLEKSRLLSDRFSAERPKGSFSTLEIQRTEQGDSAMYLCASSPKRSYNEQFFGPGTRLTVL.

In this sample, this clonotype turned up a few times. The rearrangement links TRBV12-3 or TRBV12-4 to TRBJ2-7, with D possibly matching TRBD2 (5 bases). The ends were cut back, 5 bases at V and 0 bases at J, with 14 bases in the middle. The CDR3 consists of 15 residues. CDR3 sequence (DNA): TGTGCCAGCAGTCGACCCGACGGAGGCTCCTACGAGCAGTACTTC. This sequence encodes CASSRPDGGSYEQYF.